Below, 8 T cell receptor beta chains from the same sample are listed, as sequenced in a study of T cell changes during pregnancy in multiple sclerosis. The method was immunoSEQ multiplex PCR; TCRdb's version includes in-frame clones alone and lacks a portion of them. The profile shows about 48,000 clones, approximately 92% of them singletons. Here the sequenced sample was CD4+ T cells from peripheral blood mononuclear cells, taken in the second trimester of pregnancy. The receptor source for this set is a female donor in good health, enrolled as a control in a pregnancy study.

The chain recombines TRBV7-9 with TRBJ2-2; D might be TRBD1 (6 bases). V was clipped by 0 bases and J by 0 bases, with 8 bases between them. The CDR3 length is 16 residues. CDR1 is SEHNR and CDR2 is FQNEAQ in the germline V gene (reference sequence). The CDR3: CASSLARGANTGELFF. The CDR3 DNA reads TGTGCCAGCAGCTTAGCCAGGGGCGCGAACACCGGGGAGCTGTTTTTT.

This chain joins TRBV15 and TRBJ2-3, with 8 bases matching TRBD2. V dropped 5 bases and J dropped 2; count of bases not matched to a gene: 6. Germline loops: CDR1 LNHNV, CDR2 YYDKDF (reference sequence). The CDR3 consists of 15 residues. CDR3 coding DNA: TGTGCCACCAGCGGAAAGCGGGAGCTCACAGATACGCAGTATTTT. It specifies CATSGKRELTDTQYF.

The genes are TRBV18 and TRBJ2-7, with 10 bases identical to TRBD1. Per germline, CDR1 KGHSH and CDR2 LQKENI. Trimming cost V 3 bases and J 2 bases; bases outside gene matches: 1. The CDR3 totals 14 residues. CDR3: CASSPGTGAYEQYF. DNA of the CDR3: TGTGCCAGCTCACCTGGGACAGGGGCCTACGAGCAGTACTTC.

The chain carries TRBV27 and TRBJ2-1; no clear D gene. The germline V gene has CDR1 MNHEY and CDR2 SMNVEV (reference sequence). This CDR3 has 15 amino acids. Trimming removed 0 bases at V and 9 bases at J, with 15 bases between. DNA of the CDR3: TGTGCCAGCAGTTTATCGATTCCGGGTTCCAGTGAGCAGTTCTTC. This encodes CASSLSIPGSSEQFF.

CDR3 in DNA: TGTGCCAGCAGTGATCCTGGGCGGGGGGCCGCCCCCCAGTTCTTC. This sequence encodes CASSDPGRGAAPQFF. This chain links TRBV7-9 with TRBJ2-1; 8 bases map to TRBD2. Germline assignment: CDR1 SEHNR and CDR2 FQNEAQ (reference sequence). V dropped 6 bases and J dropped 13; count of bases not matched to a gene: 17. The CDR3 is made up of 15 amino acids.

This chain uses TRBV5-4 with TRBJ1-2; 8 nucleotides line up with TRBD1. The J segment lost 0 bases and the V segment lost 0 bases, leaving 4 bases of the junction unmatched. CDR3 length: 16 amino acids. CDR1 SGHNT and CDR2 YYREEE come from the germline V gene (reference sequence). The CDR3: CASSLVQGASNYGYTF. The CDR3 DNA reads TGTGCCAGCAGCTTGGTCCAGGGGGCTTCTAACTATGGCTACACCTTC. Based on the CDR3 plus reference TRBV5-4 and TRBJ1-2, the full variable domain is ETGVTQSPTHLIKTRGQQVTLRCSSQSGHNTVSWYQQALGQGPQFIFQYYREEENGRGNFPPRFSGLQFPNYSSELNVNALELDDSALYLCASSLVQGASNYGYTFGSGTRLTVV.

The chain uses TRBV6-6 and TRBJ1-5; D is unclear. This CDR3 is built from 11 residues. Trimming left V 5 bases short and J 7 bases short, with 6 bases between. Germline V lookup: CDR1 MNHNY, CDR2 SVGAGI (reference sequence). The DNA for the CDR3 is TGTGCCAGCAGTGAGTTACAGCCCCAGCATTTT. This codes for CASSELQPQHF.

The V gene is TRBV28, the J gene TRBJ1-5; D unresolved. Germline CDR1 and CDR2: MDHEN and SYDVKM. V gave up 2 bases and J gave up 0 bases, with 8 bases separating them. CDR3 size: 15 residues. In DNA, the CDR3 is TGTGCCAGCAGTTTACGGTTAAATAGCAATCAGCCCCAGCATTTT. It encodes CASSLRLNSNQPQHF.